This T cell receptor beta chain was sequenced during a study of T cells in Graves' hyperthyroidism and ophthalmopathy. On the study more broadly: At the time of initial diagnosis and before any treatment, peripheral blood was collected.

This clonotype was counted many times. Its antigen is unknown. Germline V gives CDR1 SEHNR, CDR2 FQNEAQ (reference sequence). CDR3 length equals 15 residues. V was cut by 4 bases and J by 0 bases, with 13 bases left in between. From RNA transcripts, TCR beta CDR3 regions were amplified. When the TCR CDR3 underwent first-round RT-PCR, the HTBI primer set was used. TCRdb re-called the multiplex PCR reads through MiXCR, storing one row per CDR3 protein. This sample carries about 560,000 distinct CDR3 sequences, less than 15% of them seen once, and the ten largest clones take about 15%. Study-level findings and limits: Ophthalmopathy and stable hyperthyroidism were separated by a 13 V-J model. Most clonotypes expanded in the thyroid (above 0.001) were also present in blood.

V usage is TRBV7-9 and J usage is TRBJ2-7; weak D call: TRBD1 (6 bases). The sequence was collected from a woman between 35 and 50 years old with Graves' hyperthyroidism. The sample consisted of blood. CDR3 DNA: TGTGCCAGCAGCTCGACAGGATTTAGCTCCTACGAGCAGTACTTC. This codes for CASSSTGFSSYEQYF.